This TCR beta chain emerged from a study of T cells after yellow fever vaccination. Study conclusions and caveats: Few clonotypes appeared in both CD4 and CD8 compartments.

The ends were cut back, 4 bases at V and 0 bases at J, with 17 bases in the middle. Germline CDR1 and CDR2: MDHEN and SYDVKM. This CDR3 has 17 residues. TCRdb re-called the 5' RACE reads with MiXCR, one entry per CDR3 protein. Of around 590,000 distinct CDR3 sequences listed, 10% to 15% are singletons. As to this clonotype: Its antigen is undetermined.

Sample: PBMCs, taken on the day of the yellow fever booster vaccination. The chain has TRBV28 and TRBJ2-3; maybe TRBD1 (6 bases). This clonotype originated in a man aged 25 to 45 who received the YFV17D yellow fever vaccine. CDR3 sequence: CASSSIGWDTSTDTQYF. CDR3 nucleotides: TGTGCCAGCAGTTCGATCGGGTGGGACACTAGCACAGATACGCAGTATTTT.